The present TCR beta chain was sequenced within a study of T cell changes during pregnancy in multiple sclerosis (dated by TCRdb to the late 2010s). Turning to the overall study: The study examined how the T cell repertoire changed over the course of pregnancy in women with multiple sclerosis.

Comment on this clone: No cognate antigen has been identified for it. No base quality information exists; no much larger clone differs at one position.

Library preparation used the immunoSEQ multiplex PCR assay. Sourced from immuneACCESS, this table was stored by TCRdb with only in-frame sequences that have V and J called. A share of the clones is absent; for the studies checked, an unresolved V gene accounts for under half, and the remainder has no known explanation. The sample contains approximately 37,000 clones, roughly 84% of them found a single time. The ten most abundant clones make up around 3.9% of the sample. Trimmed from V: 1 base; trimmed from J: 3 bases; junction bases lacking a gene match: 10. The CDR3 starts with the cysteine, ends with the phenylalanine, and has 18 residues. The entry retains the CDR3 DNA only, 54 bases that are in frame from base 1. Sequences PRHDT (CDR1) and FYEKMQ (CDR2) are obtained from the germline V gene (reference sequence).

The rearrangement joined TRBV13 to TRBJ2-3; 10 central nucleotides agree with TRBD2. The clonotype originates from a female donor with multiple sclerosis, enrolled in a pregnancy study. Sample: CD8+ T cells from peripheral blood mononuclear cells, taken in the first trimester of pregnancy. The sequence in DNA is TGTGCCAGCAGCTTAGAAAGCGGGGGGGCAAGTCGGACAGATACGCAGTATTTT. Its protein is CASSLESGGASRTDTQYF.